The 27 T cell receptor beta chains in this list originate from one sample, sequenced in a study of blood T cells in healthy people across ages. Alongside a J-beta primer mix, a sample-barcoded 5' primer served in a second PCR lasting roughly 6 to 12 cycles. TCRdb called the 5' RACE reads again in MiXCR, with one record for every CDR3 protein. The sample carries fewer than 800,000 distinct CDR3 sequences, 21% recorded once. Sequencing was done on a sample of blood. These TCRs come from a man in his 70s in good health.

Only a few counts were recorded for this clonotype. The chain joins TRBV18 to TRBJ2-1; possibly TRBD2 for D (5 bases). This CDR3 spans 12 amino acids. Trimming removed 2 bases from V and 8 bases from J, with 7 bases in between. Germline V gene data show CDR1 as KGHSH and CDR2 as LQKENI. Written as DNA, the CDR3 is TGTGCCAGCTCACCATCCGGGGATGAGCAGTTCTTC. The encoded protein is CASSPSGDEQFF.

This clonotype was seen at least ten times. This chain joins TRBV14 and TRBJ1-2, with D perhaps TRBD1 (6 bases). V gave up 3 bases and J gave up 2 bases, with 13 bases separating them. The germline gives CDR1 SGHDN, CDR2 FVKESK. This CDR3 spans 15 amino acids. The CDR3 protein is CASSHWDTSNYGYTF. The CDR3 nucleotides read TGTGCCAGCAGCCATTGGGACACAAGCAACTATGGCTACACCTTC. Variable domain in full (rest from reference TRBV14 and TRBJ1-2): EAGVTQFPSHSVIEKGQTVTLRCDPISGHDNLYWYRRVMGKEIKFLLHFVKESKQDESGMPNNRFLAERTGGTYSTLKVQPAELEDSGVYFCASSHWDTSNYGYTFGSGTRLTVV.

This clonotype was counted a few times. The chain couples TRBV11-1 to TRBJ2-7; TRBD1 agrees at 11 bases. Germline V gives CDR1 SGHAT, CDR2 FQDESV (reference sequence). The CDR3 is 16 residues long. V shed 5 bases, J shed 2 bases, and the junction held 8 bases outside the gene matches. CDR3 loop: CASSPDPGQGAYEQYF. CDR3 nucleotide sequence: TGTGCCAGCAGCCCCGACCCGGGACAGGGGGCCTACGAGCAGTACTTC.

V is TRBV6-6 and J is TRBJ1-4; 10 bases line up with TRBD1. Germline trimming cut 2 bases from V and 4 bases from J; bases unmatched to any gene: 1. The CDR3 consists of 15 residues. Germline CDR1 reads MNHNY; CDR2 reads SVGAGI (reference sequence). CDR3 DNA: TGTGCCAGCAGTTACGGACAGGGGGTTAATGAAAAACTGTTTTTT. This translates into CASSYGQGVNEKLFF.

This clonotype was observed a few times. The V call is TRBV7-9, the J call TRBJ2-5; TRBD2 matches 8 bases. The CDR3 has 16 amino acids. Trimming took 0 bases from V and 1 from J; bases not matched to a gene: 4. In germline, CDR1 is SEHNR, CDR2 FQNEAQ (reference sequence). This chain's CDR3 is CASSLAPAGAQETQYF. Written as DNA, the CDR3 is TGTGCCAGCAGCTTAGCCCCAGCGGGAGCCCAAGAGACCCAGTACTTC. The complete variable domain, with remaining parts taken from reference TRBV7-9 and TRBJ2-5, reads DTGVSQNPRHKITKRGQNVTFRCDPISEHNRLYWYRQTLGQGPEFLTYFQNEAQLEKSRLLSDRFSAERPKGSFSTLEIQRTEQGDSAMYLCASSLAPAGAQETQYFGPGTRLLVL.

This sequence joins TRBV20-1 and TRBJ2-2; 9 nucleotides match TRBD2. Germline CDR1 DFQATT, CDR2 SNEGSKA (reference sequence). Trimming cost V 5 bases and J 7 bases; bases outside gene matches: 8. This CDR3 contains 14 residues. The CDR3 nucleotides read TGCAGTGCTCCGGCTAGCGGGGCTGGCGGGGAGCTGTTTTTT. Translation: CSAPASGAGGELFF.

The rearrangement joins TRBV10-3 to TRBJ1-2; D remains ambiguous. Per the germline V gene, CDR1 is ENHRY and CDR2 is SYGVKD. The CDR3 sequence is 13 residues long. The V and J ends lost 4 bases and 2 bases respectively, with 8 bases between them. The CDR3 loop reads CAISAPGNYGYTF. Here the CDR3 DNA reads TGTGCCATCAGTGCCCCGGGAAACTATGGCTACACCTTC.

This clonotype has a single count. The chain employs TRBV19 and TRBJ2-1, with D unresolved. Germline V lookup: CDR1 LNHDA, CDR2 SQIVND (reference sequence). The CDR3 length is 14 residues. V lost 3 bases and J 0 bases, leaving 6 bases between the germline ends. The CDR3 protein is CASSIQRSYNEQFF. In nucleotides, the CDR3 is TGTGCCAGTAGTATTCAGCGCTCCTACAATGAGCAGTTCTTC.

This clonotype has a handful of counts. The rearrangement joins TRBV11-2 to TRBJ2-3, with 12 bases lining up with TRBD2. Germline V gene data show CDR1 as SGHAT and CDR2 as FQNNGV. V lost 5 bases, J lost 1 base, and 7 bases stayed unmatched. The CDR3 is 17 amino acids. The CDR3, as DNA: TGTGCCAGCAGCCCCCAGGGACTAGCGGGTGGCACAGATACGCAGTATTTT. It encodes CASSPQGLAGGTDTQYF.

This clonotype turned up a few times. This rearrangement joins TRBV5-1 to TRBJ2-3, with D possibly TRBD1 on 6 matching bases. V was cut by 5 bases and J by 3 bases, with 10 bases left in between. Germline CDR1 is SGHRS and CDR2 is YFSETQ. This CDR3 spans 13 amino acids. CDR3 region: CASRHRETDTQYF. The CDR3 nucleotides read TGCGCCAGCAGACACAGGGAGACAGATACGCAGTATTTT.

V is TRBV6-2 or TRBV6-3 and J is TRBJ2-1; possibly TRBD2 for D (6 bases). V lost 2 bases to trimming and J lost 4 bases, with 24 bases between them. The CDR3 consists of 19 residues. Germline-derived CDR1 and CDR2 are MNHEY and SVGEGT. The CDR3 here is CASSYGRLALENIYNEQFF. The CDR3 bases are TGTGCCAGCAGTTACGGACGGCTAGCGCTTGAGAATATATACAATGAGCAGTTCTTC.

This chain joins TRBV5-1 and TRBJ2-3; no firm D call. CDR1 SGHRS and CDR2 YFSETQ come from the germline V gene. The V gene lost 5 bases and the J gene lost 2 bases, with 15 bases spanning the gap. CDR3 size: 15 residues. The CDR3: CASSLAEIITDTQYF. CDR3 in DNA: TGCGCCAGCAGTTTAGCAGAAATTATCACAGATACGCAGTATTTT. The full variable domain, completed using reference TRBV5-1 and TRBJ2-3, is KAGVTQTPRYLIKTRGQQVTLSCSPISGHRSVSWYQQTPGQGLQFLFEYFSETQRNKGNFPGRFSGRQFSNSRSEMNVSTLELGDSALYLCASSLAEIITDTQYFGPGTRLTVL.

This clonotype was recorded many times. The gene calls are TRBV5-1 and TRBJ2-7; the match to TRBD1 covers 7 bases. V was clipped by 0 bases and J by 2 bases; unmatched bases: 5. The CDR3 covers 15 residues. CDR1 SGHRS and CDR2 YFSETQ come from the germline V gene. CDR3 coding DNA: TGCGCCAGCAGCTTGGGACTCGGGACAGCCTACGAGCAGTACTTC. Translated: CASSLGLGTAYEQYF.

This clonotype showed up just a few times. The chain recombines TRBV10-3 with TRBJ1-5, with D possibly TRBD1 on 5 matching bases. V lost 5 bases and J lost 5, with 10 bases in between. The germline gives CDR1 ENHRY, CDR2 SYGVKD. This CDR3 has 13 residues. The CDR3 loop reads CAISQGRDQPQHF. For the CDR3, the DNA is TGTGCCATCAGTCAGGGCCGCGATCAGCCCCAGCATTTT.

This clonotype was detected only a few times. This chain joins TRBV12-3 or TRBV12-4 and TRBJ2-4; tentative D call: TRBD2 (5 bases). This CDR3 region has 14 residues. Between the trimmed V and J ends, which lost 7 bases and 7 bases, there was a span of 17 bases. In DNA form, the CDR3 reads TGTGCCAGCACCTCGGGTACGGGGTGGAACATTCAGTACTTC. It yields the protein CASTSGTGWNIQYF.

The J gene is TRBJ1-2, the V gene TRBV7-2, with 9 nucleotides matching TRBD1. The CDR3 covers 15 residues. Per the germline V gene, CDR1 is SGHTA and CDR2 is FQGNSA. Trimming removed 5 bases from V and 6 bases from J; junction bases left unmatched: 10. In nucleotides, the CDR3 is TGTGCCAGCAGCCCCCCCGGGACAGGGTTGCATGGCTACACCTTC. Residues: CASSPPGTGLHGYTF.

This clonotype occurred a few times. The chain couples TRBV25-1 to TRBJ2-5; no firm D call. Germline V gene lookup returns CDR1 MGHDK and CDR2 SYGVNS. V shed 7 bases and J shed 5 bases, with 2 bases lying between them. This CDR3 is 9 amino acids long. The CDR3 coding sequence is TGTGCCAGCACCGAGACCCAGTACTTC. Amino acid sequence: CASTETQYF.

The CDR3 loop is CAWSVSGLATDTQYF. The CDR3 nucleotides read TGTGCCTGGAGTGTGTCGGGACTAGCGACAGATACGCAGTATTTT. This chain connects TRBV30 to TRBJ2-3; 10 bases map to TRBD2. V gave up 0 bases and J gave up 3 bases; unmatched junction bases: 3. Germline V gives CDR1 GTSNPN, CDR2 SVGIG (reference sequence). This CDR3 has 15 residues.

The table lists this clonotype with many counts. The chain links TRBV24-1 to TRBJ2-1; 10 bases are a match to TRBD2. The V segment lost 3 bases and the J segment 5 bases; nucleotides outside the gene matches: 9. This CDR3 is 17 amino acids long. Germline loops: CDR1 KGHDR, CDR2 SFDVKD. The CDR3: CATSDAAGGPSNNEQFF. CDR3 bases: TGTGCCACCAGTGATGCAGCGGGAGGGCCTTCAAACAATGAGCAGTTCTTC.

This clonotype was picked up a small number of times. The chain has TRBV7-3 and TRBJ2-7, with D possibly matching TRBD2 (5 bases). CDR3 length: 14 amino acids. Trimming removed 0 bases from V and 4 bases from J, with 10 bases in between. Germline V gene sequence: CDR1 SGHTA, CDR2 FQGTGA. The CDR3 region is CASSLTGKGYEQYF. The CDR3 bases are TGTGCCAGCAGCTTAACCGGGAAGGGTTACGAGCAGTACTTC. Complete variable domain (other parts from reference TRBV7-3 and TRBJ2-7): GAGVSQTPSNKVTEKGKYVELRCDPISGHTALYWYRQSLGQGPEFLIYFQGTGAADDSGLPNDRFFAVRPEGSVSTLKIQRTERGDSAVYLCASSLTGKGYEQYFGPGTRLTVT.

The CDR3 here is CASSLTLQGGQYF. DNA for the CDR3: TGTGCCAGCAGTCTGACTCTTCAGGGGGGGCAGTACTTC. The chain combines TRBV25-1 with TRBJ2-7, with a tentative D call TRBD1 (7 bases). The CDR3 has 13 amino acids. CDR1 is MGHDK, CDR2 SYGVNS, per germline. Trimming stripped 5 bases from V and 9 bases from J, with 17 bases between.

The V call is TRBV9, the J call TRBJ2-7, with D hard to call. CDR3 length equals 15 residues. V was clipped by 0 bases and J by 3 bases, with 13 bases between them. Germline V gene lookup returns CDR1 SGDLS and CDR2 YYNGEE. The CDR3 here is CASSVDHGTLYEQYF. The CDR3 nucleotides are TGTGCCAGCAGCGTAGACCACGGCACCCTCTACGAGCAGTACTTC.

This clonotype was counted many times. The chain is built from TRBV20-1 and TRBJ2-5; a weak D match, TRBD2 (6 bases). The CDR3 consists of 12 residues. The V end lost 4 bases, the J end lost 5 bases, and 11 bases lay between the germline ends. The germline gives CDR1 DFQATT, CDR2 SNEGSKA (reference sequence). Here the CDR3 reads CSAMGGEETQYF. DNA of the CDR3: TGCAGTGCTATGGGCGGGGAGGAGACCCAGTACTTC.

V gene TRBV5-1 combines with J gene TRBJ2-1; weak D call: TRBD1 (8 bases). Trimming took off 3 bases at V and 4 bases at J, with 14 bases between the two ends. Germline CDR1 SGHRS, CDR2 YFSETQ. This CDR3 contains 15 residues. CDR3 nucleotides: TGCGCCAGCAGCTCAGACAGGGGAGGGTACAATGAGCAGTTCTTC. It yields the protein CASSSDRGGYNEQFF.

This clonotype was detected a few times. This chain links TRBV6-2 or TRBV6-3 with TRBJ2-7, with D possibly being TRBD1 or TRBD2 (5 bases each). This CDR3 has 16 amino acids. V was pared by 5 bases and J by 2 bases, with 19 bases between. Germline assignment: CDR1 MNHEY and CDR2 SVGEGT. In nucleotides, the CDR3 is TGTGCCAGCAGTGCAGCCACAGGCGGGCCTACCTACGAGCAGTACTTC. This sequence encodes CASSAATGGPTYEQYF.

CDR3 sequence reads: CASSFGIMNTEAFF. DNA of the CDR3: TGTGCCAGCAGTTTTGGAATCATGAACACTGAAGCTTTCTTT. The chain couples TRBV12-3 or TRBV12-4 to TRBJ1-1; D gene ambiguous. V lost 3 bases to trimming and J lost 0 bases, with 8 bases between them. This CDR3 is built from 14 residues.

This clonotype was detected a few times. The chain links TRBV2 to TRBJ2-6; D call uncertain. CDR3 length: 19 residues. V lost 3 bases to trimming and J lost 2 bases, with 20 bases between them. Germline V gene data show CDR1 as SNHLY and CDR2 as FYNNEI. CDR3 sequence: CASSDGVWPSPPGANVLTF. The CDR3 nucleotides read TGTGCCAGCAGTGATGGTGTCTGGCCTTCTCCCCCTGGGGCCAACGTCCTGACTTTC.